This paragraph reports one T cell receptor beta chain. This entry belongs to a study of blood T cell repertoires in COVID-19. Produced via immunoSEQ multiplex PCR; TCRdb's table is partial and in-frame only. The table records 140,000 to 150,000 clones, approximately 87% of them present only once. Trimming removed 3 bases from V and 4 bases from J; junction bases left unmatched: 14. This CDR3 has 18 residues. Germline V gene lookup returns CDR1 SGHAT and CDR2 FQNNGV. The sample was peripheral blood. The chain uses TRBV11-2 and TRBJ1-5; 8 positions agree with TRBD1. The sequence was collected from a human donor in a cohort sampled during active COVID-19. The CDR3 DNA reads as TGTGCCAGCAGCTTGTCCCCGGGGACAGGTCTACGAAATCAGCCCCAGCATTTT. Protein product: CASSLSPGTGLRNQPQHF.